These 25 T cell receptor beta chains were all obtained from the same sample, sequenced in a study of T cells in Graves' hyperthyroidism and ophthalmopathy. TCR beta CDR3 regions were amplified from RNA transcripts. The HTBI set primed first-round TCR CDR3 RT-PCR. Each CDR3 protein gets one entry after TCRdb re-called the multiplex PCR reads with MiXCR. The sample holds 550,000 to 600,000 distinct CDR3 sequences, 14% seen once. Sequenced sample: blood. The receptors come from a woman aged 18-29 years with Graves' ophthalmopathy.

This clonotype was recorded a few times. This chain uses TRBV18 with TRBJ1-5; TRBD1 is a possible D gene (6 bases). The CDR3 length is 15 residues. Germline values: CDR1 KGHSH, CDR2 LQKENI. V gave up 2 bases and J gave up 3 bases, with 11 bases separating them. DNA for the CDR3: TGTGCCAGCTCACCAGGCGCAGGGGTCAATCAGCCCCAGCATTTT. This sequence encodes CASSPGAGVNQPQHF.

Comment on this clonotype: This could be a read error, since a much larger clone is one nucleotide away. The DNA is left out, because the CDR3 cannot be placed on it with certainty; the CDR3 is given as TCRdb lists it. The rearrangement joins TRBV7-2 to TRBJ2-7; the table's D call, TRBD1, has no DNA check behind it. Germline lookup yields CDR1 SGHTA and CDR2 FQGNSA. The CDR3 has 16 residues if both end residues are counted. The CDR3 loop reads CASSLGVVGRGSERYF.

The gene calls are TRBV29-1 and TRBJ2-7, with 11 bases matching TRBD1. V lost 3 bases, J lost 0 bases, and 1 base stayed unmatched. Germline V lookup: CDR1 SQVTM, CDR2 ANQGSEA. The CDR3 has 14 residues. The CDR3 DNA reads as TGCAGCGTTGAGGGACAGGGGGGCTCCTACGAGCAGTACTTC. Protein: CSVEGQGGSYEQYF.

This clonotype came up many times. The V and J genes are TRBV19 and TRBJ2-2, with unresolved D. The CDR3 contains 16 residues. The germline V gene encodes CDR1 LNHDA and CDR2 SQIVND (reference sequence). V was trimmed by 9 bases and J by 4 bases, leaving 21 bases between them. The CDR3 loop is CASEGSPWRGTGELFF. The CDR3 DNA reads TGTGCCAGCGAAGGGTCCCCCTGGAGAGGCACCGGGGAGCTGTTTTTT.

The rearrangement links TRBV27 to TRBJ1-4; D may be TRBD1 (5 bases). The ends were cut back, 10 bases at V and 5 bases at J, with 17 bases in the middle. This CDR3 comprises 14 residues. The germline V gene has CDR1 MNHEY and CDR2 SMNVEV (reference sequence). The CDR3 spells CATGPTANNEKLFF. The CDR3 bases are TGTGCCACTGGGCCGACAGCGAACAATGAAAAACTGTTTTTT.

This clonotype has a count of ten or more. The J gene is TRBJ2-5, the V gene TRBV6-1; tentative D call: TRBD1 (5 bases). Between the trimmed V and J ends, which lost 4 bases and 1 base, there was a span of 10 bases. Germline V gene sequence: CDR1 MNHNS, CDR2 SASEGT. The CDR3 is 14 amino acids. Written as DNA, the CDR3 is TGTGCCAGCAGTGGGGGCAGGGCCCAAGAGACCCAGTACTTC. Its translation: CASSGGRAQETQYF.

This clonotype was detected ten times or more. This chain uses TRBV28 with TRBJ2-4; no clear D. The CDR3 loop spans 15 amino acids. The germline gives CDR1 MDHEN, CDR2 SYDVKM. Trimming stripped 3 bases from V and 0 bases from J, with 9 bases between. CDR3 sequence: CASSFTVIAKNIQYF. The CDR3 DNA follows: TGTGCCAGCAGTTTCACAGTTATAGCCAAAAACATTCAGTACTTC.

V gene TRBV2 combines with J gene TRBJ2-2, with 11 nucleotides matching TRBD2. This CDR3 comprises 14 residues. Germline V gene data show CDR1 as SNHLY and CDR2 as FYNNEI. CDR3 protein: CVTGGLAETGELFF. CDR3 sequence (DNA): TGTGTCACGGGGGGACTAGCGGAAACCGGGGAGCTGTTTTTT.

This clonotype was seen more than once but under ten times. The junction and the germline gene differ at one end; a read error may be behind it. The CDR3 nucleotides are TGTACCTGGGGTCCTGGGACAGGGGGATACAATGAGCAGTTCTTC. This codes for CTWGPGTGGYNEQFF. V usage is TRBV30 and J usage is TRBJ2-1; 11 bases line up with TRBD1. The V gene's germline CDR1 is GTSNPN and CDR2 SVGIG (reference sequence). The CDR3 has 15 residues.

This clonotype was observed at least ten times. This chain uses TRBV29-1 with TRBJ2-4; D is unresolved. The CDR3 runs 11 residues. Germline V gene data show CDR1 as SQVTM and CDR2 as ANQGSEA. V dropped 3 bases and J dropped 10 bases, with 10 bases sitting between them. The CDR3 sequence is CSVEFEMIQYF. The CDR3 DNA reads TGCAGCGTTGAGTTCGAAATGATTCAGTACTTC.

This clonotype was seen only a few times. V and J are TRBV6-2 or TRBV6-3 and TRBJ2-5; D is perhaps TRBD1 or TRBD2 (6 bases each). The germline CDR1 and CDR2 sequences are MNHEY and SVGEGT. Between the trimmed V and J ends, which lost 10 bases and 4 bases, there was a span of 13 bases. CDR3 length equals 12 residues. The CDR3 nucleotides read TGTGCCACCGAGGAGGGGGTAGAGACCCAGTACTTC. This sequence encodes CATEEGVETQYF.

This clonotype was found many times. The chain recombines TRBV6-2 or TRBV6-3 with TRBJ2-1, with 10 bases lining up with TRBD2. The CDR3 has 17 residues. V gave up 6 bases and J gave up 2 bases; unmatched junction bases: 10. The V gene's germline CDR1 is MNHEY and CDR2 SVGEGT. CDR3 in amino acids: CASSQRPSGGAYNEQFF. In DNA, the CDR3 is TGTGCCAGCAGCCAAAGGCCTAGCGGGGGCGCCTACAATGAGCAGTTCTTC.

The J gene is TRBJ2-2, the V gene TRBV11-2, with 12 bases matching TRBD2. The CDR3 totals 16 residues. V shed 6 bases and J 7 bases; nucleotides not matched to a gene: 9. Germline V lookup: CDR1 SGHAT, CDR2 FQNNGV. The CDR3 region is CASRRLAGVFGGELFF. The DNA of the CDR3 is TGTGCCAGCAGAAGACTAGCGGGAGTTTTCGGCGGGGAGCTGTTTTTT.

This clonotype was found many times. This chain links TRBV7-6 with TRBJ2-1; TRBD2 matches at 11 bases. The CDR3 has 17 residues. CDR1 and CDR2 from the germline V gene are SGHVS and FNYEAQ. Trimming took 1 base from V and 7 from J; bases not matched to a gene: 9. This CDR3 reads CASSLVSGRAAVNEQFF. Here the CDR3 DNA reads TGTGCCAGCAGCTTAGTTAGCGGGAGGGCCGCGGTAAATGAGCAGTTCTTC.

This clonotype has a handful of counts. J is TRBJ2-7 and V is TRBV6-1; TRBD1 matches 9 bases. This CDR3 region has 14 residues. V gave up 5 bases and J gave up 5 bases; unmatched junction bases: 7. Germline assignment: CDR1 MNHNS and CDR2 SASEGT. The CDR3 DNA reads as TGTGCCAGCAGTTTTTTACAGGGGGCAAACGAGCAGTACTTC. Translation gives CASSFLQGANEQYF.

This clonotype was recorded at least ten times. The genes are TRBV28 and TRBJ1-1, with a tentative D call TRBD1 (6 bases). The germline V gene encodes CDR1 MDHEN and CDR2 SYDVKM. There are 16 residues in the CDR3. Trimming stripped 4 bases from V and 0 bases from J, with 15 bases between. In nucleotides, the CDR3 is TGTGCCAGCAGTTACCCTTTAGGGACAATGAACACTGAAGCTTTCTTT. It encodes CASSYPLGTMNTEAFF.

This clonotype was detected many times. The chain couples TRBV28 to TRBJ1-1; tentatively, D is TRBD1 (6 bases). Trimming took off 2 bases at V and 7 bases at J, with 14 bases between the two ends. In germline, CDR1 is MDHEN, CDR2 SYDVKM. The CDR3 is made up of 14 amino acids. CDR3 in DNA: TGTGCCAGCAGTTTAGAAGGGGGAGGGGGTGAAGCTTTCTTT. Encoded protein: CASSLEGGGGEAFF.

Many counts were recorded for this clonotype. This rearrangement joins TRBV7-9 to TRBJ2-5; a possible D gene is TRBD1 (5 bases). The CDR3 is 13 residues long. Trimming cost V 5 bases and J 1 base, with 8 bases left between them. Germline V gives CDR1 SEHNR, CDR2 FQNEAQ (reference sequence). CDR3 sequence reads: CASSPDTQETQYF. The CDR3 coding sequence is TGTGCCAGCAGCCCGGACACCCAAGAGACCCAGTACTTC.

The chain has TRBV25-1 and TRBJ1-2, with a tentative D call TRBD1 (5 bases). CDR1 is MGHDK, CDR2 SYGVNS, per germline. V lost 1 base and J 4 bases, leaving 10 bases between the germline ends. The CDR3 totals 14 residues. DNA for the CDR3: TGTGCCAGCAGTGAATGGCAGGGAACCTATGGCTACACCTTC. Translation: CASSEWQGTYGYTF.

V is TRBV20-1 and J is TRBJ2-5; tentatively, D is TRBD2 (7 bases). Per the germline V gene, CDR1 is DFQATT and CDR2 is SNEGSKA (reference sequence). This CDR3 is built from 16 residues. Trimming left V 3 bases short and J 7 bases short, with 24 bases between. CDR3 amino acids: CSASNPGGSDGGTQYF. CDR3 in DNA: TGCAGTGCTAGTAACCCGGGGGGCTCCGATGGAGGGACCCAGTACTTC.

The chain recombines TRBV19 with TRBJ1-5; 7 positions match TRBD1. The CDR3 runs 14 residues. Germline assignment: CDR1 LNHDA and CDR2 SQIVND (reference sequence). The trim removed 5 bases at V and 6 bases at J, leaving 7 bases unmatched. The CDR3: CASSEGARAQPQHF. The CDR3 nucleotides read TGTGCCAGTAGTGAGGGGGCGCGGGCTCAGCCCCAGCATTTT.

The rearrangement uses TRBV20-1 and TRBJ2-7; TRBD1 aligns across 7 bases. The germline gives CDR1 DFQATT, CDR2 SNEGSKA (reference sequence). There are 12 residues in the CDR3. The V and J ends lost 3 bases and 4 bases, in that order; junction bases with no gene match: 3. CDR3 nucleotides: TGCAGTGCTAGGGCACAGGGGTACGAGCAGTACTTC. This translates into CSARAQGYEQYF.

This chain uses TRBV11-2 with TRBJ2-7; 11 bases fit TRBD2. The V and J ends lost 2 bases and 4 bases, in that order; junction bases with no gene match: 16. The CDR3 is made up of 19 amino acids. Looked up from germline, CDR1 is SGHAT and CDR2 is FQNNGV. The CDR3 DNA sequence: TGTGCCAGCAGCTTAATTCGGCGGACCGGGACTAGCGGAATTTACGAGCAGTACTTC. Residues: CASSLIRRTGTSGIYEQYF. The complete variable domain, with remaining parts taken from reference TRBV11-2 and TRBJ2-7, reads EAGVAQSPRYKIIEKRQSVAFWCNPISGHATLYWYQQILGQGPKLLIQFQNNGVVDDSQLPKDRFSAERLKGVDSTLKIQPAKLEDSAVYLCASSLIRRTGTSGIYEQYFGPGTRLTVT.

This clonotype was recorded at least ten times. V is TRBV28 and J is TRBJ2-4; D unresolved. CDR1 is MDHEN and CDR2 is SYDVKM in the germline V gene. This CDR3 has 16 residues. The V gene lost 3 bases and the J gene lost 7 bases, with 19 bases spanning the gap. CDR3 in amino acids: CASSFLNPVQVNIQYF. CDR3 coding DNA: TGTGCCAGCAGTTTCCTCAACCCTGTGCAAGTGAACATTCAGTACTTC. Supplemented by reference TRBV28 and TRBJ2-4, the full variable domain reads DVKVTQSSRYLVKRTGEKVFLECVQDMDHENMFWYRQDPGLGLRLIYFSYDVKMKEKGDIPEGYSVSREKKERFSLILESASTNQTSMYLCASSFLNPVQVNIQYFGAGTRLSVL.

This clonotype showed up many times. V is TRBV28 and J is TRBJ2-3; maybe TRBD1 (5 bases). Germline lookup yields CDR1 MDHEN and CDR2 SYDVKM. V was pared by 2 bases and J by 2 bases, with 8 bases between. The CDR3 is made up of 14 amino acids. CDR3 loop: CASSLETATDTQYF. The CDR3 nucleotides are TGTGCCAGCAGTTTAGAGACAGCCACAGATACGCAGTATTTT.